Listed here are 24 T cell receptor beta chains from one sample, sequenced in a study of control samples from healthy donors and cancer patients. TCRdb's copy holds only in-frame clones and misses some; the assay was immunoSEQ multiplex PCR. The sample includes 400,000 to 450,000 clones, 75% to 95% of them seen just once. The sequenced sample was PBMCs. Receptor source: a man aged 35-49 years with head and neck cancer.

The rearrangement joins TRBV10-2 to TRBJ1-1; D remains unclear. Germline CDR1 is WSHSY and CDR2 is SAAADI. CDR3 size: 14 residues. Trimming removed 5 bases from V and 0 bases from J, with 10 bases in between. This CDR3 reads CASSYGSLNTEAFF. CDR3 nucleotides: TGCGCCAGCAGTTACGGCAGTCTGAACACTGAAGCTTTCTTT.

The gene calls are TRBV10-1 and TRBJ2-2; 13 bases line up with TRBD2. CDR3 length: 18 residues. The J segment lost 6 bases and the V segment lost 2 bases, leaving 9 bases of the junction unmatched. The V gene's germline CDR1 is WNHNN and CDR2 SYGVQD (reference sequence). CDR3 sequence (DNA): TGCGCCAGCAGTGAGACCTTTACTAGCGGGGGGGCCCCCGGGGAGCTGTTTTTT. Its protein is CASSETFTSGGAPGELFF.

The chain links TRBV4-2 to TRBJ2-7; 12 bases agree with TRBD2. The CDR3 is 16 amino acids. Trimming cost V 1 base and J 2 bases; bases outside gene matches: 3. Germline-derived CDR1 and CDR2 are LGHNA and YNFKEQ. CDR3: CASSQASGGGTYEQYF. CDR3 nucleotide sequence: TGTGCCAGCAGCCAAGCTAGCGGGGGGGGAACCTACGAGCAGTACTTC.

The chain is built from TRBV28 and TRBJ1-1; D possibly corresponds to TRBD1 (5 bases). CDR1 is MDHEN and CDR2 is SYDVKM in the germline V gene. Trimming took off 1 base at V and 5 bases at J, with 11 bases between the two ends. This CDR3 has 14 residues. The CDR3 loop reads CASSLSGAVTEAFF. Here the CDR3 DNA reads TGTGCCAGCAGTTTATCTGGGGCGGTGACTGAAGCTTTCTTT.

This chain uses TRBV19 with TRBJ1-1, with no clear D. V was shortened by 3 bases and J by 1 base, with 9 bases between the two germline ends. Germline CDR1 LNHDA, CDR2 SQIVND (reference sequence). The CDR3 is made up of 14 amino acids. The CDR3, as DNA: TGTGCCAGTAGTATGCCGGGGTCGAACACTGAAGCTTTCTTT. It is translated as CASSMPGSNTEAFF.

The chain combines TRBV4-1 with TRBJ2-5; 11 positions match TRBD2. The CDR3 length is 17 residues. Germline CDR1 and CDR2: MGHRA and YSYEKL. V shed 2 bases, J shed 5 bases, and the junction held 10 bases outside the gene matches. DNA for the CDR3: TGCGCCAGCAGCCAACCTGGGACTAGCGGAGGAGGGGAGACCCAGTACTTC. Encoded protein: CASSQPGTSGGGETQYF.

CDR3: CASSQDWGQRERQFF. The CDR3, as DNA: TGTGCCAGCAGCCAAGATTGGGGACAGCGGGAGCGGCAGTTCTTC. The chain links TRBV3-1 (or the pseudogene TRBV3-2) to TRBJ2-1; D is perhaps TRBD2 (8 bases). Germline values: CDR1 LGHDT, CDR2 YNNKEL (reference sequence). This CDR3 is 15 amino acids long. Trimming removed 0 bases from V and 12 bases from J, with 18 bases in between.

This clone was counted between two and nine times. This sample also contains other DNA sequences that code for the same CDR3. The V call is TRBV6-5, the J call TRBJ2-7, with TRBD2 matching over 9 bases. Trimming at V came to 6 bases and at J to 6 bases, leaving 9 bases not matched to a gene. From germline, CDR1 is MNHEY and CDR2 SVGAGI. This CDR3 is 14 amino acids long. The CDR3, as DNA: TGTGCCAGCAGACCCTCGGGACTAGCTGCCGAGCAGTACTTC. This encodes CASRPSGLAAEQYF.

This chain joins TRBV19 and TRBJ2-7; 10 bases match TRBD1. V dropped 5 bases and J dropped 2; count of bases not matched to a gene: 3. Germline values: CDR1 LNHDA, CDR2 SQIVND (reference sequence). The CDR3 spans 14 residues. The CDR3 loop is CASSPGTGAYEQYF. CDR3 DNA: TGTGCCAGTAGTCCTGGGACAGGGGCCTACGAGCAGTACTTC.

The rearrangement joins TRBV6-5 to TRBJ2-7; 9 bases agree with TRBD1. CDR1 MNHEY and CDR2 SVGAGI come from the germline V gene. With V trimmed by 5 bases and J by 2 bases, 4 bases remained unmatched. There are 14 residues in the CDR3. CDR3 coding DNA: TGTGCCAGCAGTACCTGGACAGGGGCCTACGAGCAGTACTTC. Translating gives CASSTWTGAYEQYF.

The sample holds one count of this clone. The V gene is TRBV6-5, the J gene TRBJ1-1; no clear D. CDR1 is MNHEY and CDR2 is SVGAGI in the germline V gene. The CDR3 is 14 amino acids. Trimming removed 8 bases at V and 0 bases at J, with 13 bases between. The CDR3 loop is CASSAVTMNTEAFF. The CDR3 DNA sequence: TGTGCCAGCTCGGCAGTAACTATGAACACTGAAGCTTTCTTT.

The chain combines TRBV7-8 with TRBJ2-1; TRBD1 matches at 7 bases. This CDR3 comprises 17 residues. CDR1 and CDR2 from the germline V gene are SGHVS and FQNEAQ. The trim removed 2 bases at V and 3 bases at J, leaving 10 bases unmatched. As DNA, the CDR3 is TGTGCCAGCAGCTTAAGGTCAGGGGGATATTTCTACAATGAGCAGTTCTTC. Its translation is CASSLRSGGYFYNEQFF.

The V and J genes are TRBV5-1 and TRBJ2-2; TRBD1 is a possible D gene (5 bases). The length of the CDR3 is 14 residues. V gave up 4 bases and J gave up 4 bases, with 11 bases separating them. Germline V gene lookup returns CDR1 SGHRS and CDR2 YFSETQ. CDR3 in amino acids: CASSLRQSTGELFF. As DNA, the CDR3 is TGCGCCAGCAGCCTGAGACAGAGCACCGGGGAGCTGTTTTTT.

The V and J genes are TRBV3-1 (or the pseudogene TRBV3-2) and TRBJ1-5, with D hard to call. V was cut by 0 bases and J by 2 bases, with 2 bases left in between. Germline V lookup: CDR1 LGHDT, CDR2 YNNKEL (reference sequence). The CDR3 covers 13 residues. In nucleotides, the CDR3 is TGTGCCAGCAGCCAAGATGGCAATCAGCCCCAGCATTTT. Amino acid sequence: CASSQDGNQPQHF.

V gene TRBV6-5 combines with J gene TRBJ2-7; 7 bases are a match to TRBD1. CDR3 length: 14 residues. Germline V gene sequence: CDR1 MNHEY, CDR2 SVGAGI. The trim removed 0 bases at V and 2 bases at J, leaving 1 base unmatched. CDR3 coding DNA: TGTGCCAGCAGTTACTCGGGGACAGCCTACGAGCAGTACTTC. Residues: CASSYSGTAYEQYF.

This clone appeared a few times. The chain has TRBV5-1 and TRBJ1-1, with 9 bases lining up with TRBD1. The V gene end was trimmed by 6 bases and the J gene end by 4 bases; junction bases not matched to a gene: 10. Germline CDR1 reads SGHRS; CDR2 reads YFSETQ. The CDR3 contains 15 residues. In DNA form, the CDR3 reads TGCGCCAGCACCCTTACGACAGGGGGTGGCACTGAAGCTTTCTTT. This codes for CASTLTTGGGTEAFF.

The chain joins TRBV28 to TRBJ1-5, with D unclear. CDR3 size: 15 residues. Germline V gene data show CDR1 as MDHEN and CDR2 as SYDVKM. The V end was cut by 2 bases, the J end by 0 bases, with 8 bases between. DNA of the CDR3: TGTGCCAGCAGTTTAGGAGGGATTAGCAATCAGCCCCAGCATTTT. Translated: CASSLGGISNQPQHF.

The CDR3 bases are TGTGCCATCACCAATGAGGGTGGGGGGTATGGCTACACCTTC. Its protein product is CAITNEGGGYGYTF. The chain links TRBV10-3 to TRBJ1-2; possible D gene TRBD1, 5 bases. The CDR3 totals 14 residues. V lost 7 bases and J 5 bases, leaving 17 bases between the germline ends. The germline V gene has CDR1 ENHRY and CDR2 SYGVKD.

The chain carries TRBV9 and TRBJ1-5; no clear D gene. This CDR3 contains 13 residues. Looked up from germline, CDR1 is SGDLS and CDR2 is YYNGEE. The ends were cut back, 0 bases at V and 6 bases at J, with 7 bases in the middle. The CDR3: CASSVGLGQPQHF. In nucleotides, the CDR3 is TGTGCCAGCAGCGTAGGGCTTGGTCAGCCCCAGCATTTT.

The rearrangement links TRBV18 to TRBJ1-5; D possibly corresponds to TRBD1 (5 bases). This CDR3 contains 13 residues. V gave up 8 bases and J gave up 5 bases, with 13 bases separating them. The germline V gene encodes CDR1 KGHSH and CDR2 LQKENI. CDR3 DNA: TGTGCCAGCACTGGGGACCGAGATCAGCCCCAGCATTTT. This encodes CASTGDRDQPQHF.

The V call is TRBV14, the J call TRBJ1-1, with D possibly being TRBD1 (6 bases). Between the trimmed V and J ends, which lost 0 bases and 3 bases, there was a span of 11 bases. Per germline, CDR1 SGHDN and CDR2 FVKESK. This CDR3 region has 15 residues. This CDR3 reads CASSQEVGAYTEAFF. For the CDR3, the DNA is TGTGCCAGCAGCCAAGAGGTGGGGGCGTACACTGAAGCTTTCTTT.

In regard to this clone: Different DNA sequences within this sample yield the same CDR3. This chain connects TRBV9 to TRBJ2-2; no reliable D call. The germline gives CDR1 SGDLS, CDR2 YYNGEE. The CDR3 sequence is 15 residues long. The V end lost 0 bases, the J end lost 3 bases, and 9 bases lay between the germline ends. The CDR3 reads CASSVEGRYTGELFF. For the CDR3, the DNA is TGTGCCAGCAGCGTAGAGGGTCGGTACACCGGGGAGCTGTTTTTT.

This chain links TRBV2 with TRBJ2-2, with TRBD1 identical over 10 bases. CDR1 and CDR2 (germline): SNHLY, FYNNEI. The J segment lost 7 bases and the V segment lost 3 bases, leaving 2 bases of the junction unmatched. This CDR3 spans 14 amino acids. DNA of the CDR3: TGTGCCAGCAGTGAGGACAGGGGGAGCGGGGAGCTGTTTTTT. Translated: CASSEDRGSGELFF.

This chain joins TRBV5-6 and TRBJ1-5; 9 bases are shared with TRBD1. The CDR3 is made up of 16 amino acids. V shed 4 bases, J shed 0 bases, and the junction held 5 bases outside the gene matches. CDR1 is SGHDT, CDR2 YYEEEE, per germline. CDR3 sequence (DNA): TGTGCCAGCAGCCTCCGGACAGGGGATAGCAATCAGCCCCAGCATTTT. Its protein is CASSLRTGDSNQPQHF.